This T cell receptor (beta chain) was captured by sequencing in a study of cytomegalovirus exposure and HLA in healthy donors. Study-level background: Some 85 million unique TCRs, all from HLA-typed donors, were included in an early release of the data.

This clone showed up just once. Its antigen is not known. Amplification used 60 Vbeta primers and 13 Jbeta primers. Method: immunoSEQ multiplex PCR; TCRdb's copy keeps in-frame clones and lacks some. The sample carries approximately 220,000 clones, 76% recorded once. This CDR3 region has 17 residues. Looked up from germline, CDR1 is MGHRA and CDR2 is YSYEKL. Between the trimmed V and J ends, which lost 3 bases and 4 bases, there was a span of 21 bases. Overall study findings and caveats: In a later analysis, a missense DCLRE1C variant was linked to TCR beta V- and J-gene trimming. Sequencing depth roughly uniform across donors was assumed in presence/absence analyses. Association of roughly 17,000 TCR beta sequences with HLA alleles was found at 0.05 false discovery rate in a later analysis.

V is TRBV4-1 and J is TRBJ1-2, with D possibly matching TRBD1 (6 bases). This TCR derives from a young man in good health and CMV-seronegative. The sequenced sample consisted of PBMCs. The DNA for the CDR3 is TGCGCCAGCAGCCAGGCGACTCAGGACAGCTACCTCTATGGCTACACCTTC. The encoded protein is CASSQATQDSYLYGYTF.